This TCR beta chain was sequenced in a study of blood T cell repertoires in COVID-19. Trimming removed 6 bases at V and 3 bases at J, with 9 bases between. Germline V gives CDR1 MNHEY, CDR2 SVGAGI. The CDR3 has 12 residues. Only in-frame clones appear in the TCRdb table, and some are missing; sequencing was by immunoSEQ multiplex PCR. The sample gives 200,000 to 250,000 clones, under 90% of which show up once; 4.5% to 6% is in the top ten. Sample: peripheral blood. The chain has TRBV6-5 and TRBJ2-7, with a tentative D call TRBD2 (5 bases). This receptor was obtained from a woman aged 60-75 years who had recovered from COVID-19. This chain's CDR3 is CASSPDFYEQYF. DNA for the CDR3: TGTGCCAGCAGCCCGGACTTCTACGAGCAGTACTTC.